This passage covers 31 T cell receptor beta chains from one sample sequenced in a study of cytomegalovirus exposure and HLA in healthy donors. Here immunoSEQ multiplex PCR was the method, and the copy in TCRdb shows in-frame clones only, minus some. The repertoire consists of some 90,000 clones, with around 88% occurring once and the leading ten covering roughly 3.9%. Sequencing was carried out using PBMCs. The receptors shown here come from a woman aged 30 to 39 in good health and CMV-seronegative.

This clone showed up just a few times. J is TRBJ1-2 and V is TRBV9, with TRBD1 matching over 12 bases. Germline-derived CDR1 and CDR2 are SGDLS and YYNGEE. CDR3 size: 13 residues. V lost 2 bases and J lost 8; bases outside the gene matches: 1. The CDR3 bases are TGTGCCAGCAGCGTGGGGACAGGGGGCGGCTACACCTTC. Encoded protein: CASSVGTGGGYTF.

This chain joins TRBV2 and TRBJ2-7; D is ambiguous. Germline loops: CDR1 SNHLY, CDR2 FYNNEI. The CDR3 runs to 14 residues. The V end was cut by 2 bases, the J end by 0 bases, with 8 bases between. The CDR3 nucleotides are TGTGCCAGCAGTGAACCCGACTTCTCCTACGAGCAGTACTTC. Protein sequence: CASSEPDFSYEQYF.

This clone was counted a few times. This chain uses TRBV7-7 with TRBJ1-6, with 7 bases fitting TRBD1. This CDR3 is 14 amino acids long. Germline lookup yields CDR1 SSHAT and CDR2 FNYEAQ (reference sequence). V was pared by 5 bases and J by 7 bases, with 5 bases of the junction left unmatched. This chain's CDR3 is CASSPDRDNSPLHF. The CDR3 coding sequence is TGTGCCAGCAGCCCTGACAGGGACAATTCACCCCTCCACTTT.

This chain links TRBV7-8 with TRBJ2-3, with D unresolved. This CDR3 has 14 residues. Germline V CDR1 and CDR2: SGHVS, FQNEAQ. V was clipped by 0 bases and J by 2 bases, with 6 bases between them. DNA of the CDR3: TGTGCCAGCAGCTTAGCGAGAGCCACAGATACGCAGTATTTT. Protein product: CASSLARATDTQYF.

CDR3 in amino acids: CASSRGGSSYEQYF. For the CDR3, the DNA is TGTGCCAGTAGTCGCGGGGGAAGCTCCTACGAGCAGTACTTC. The chain uses TRBV19 and TRBJ2-7; 7 nucleotides line up with TRBD2. This CDR3 contains 14 residues. The V gene end was trimmed by 5 bases and the J gene end by 0 bases; junction bases not matched to a gene: 4. CDR1 is LNHDA, CDR2 SQIVND, per germline (reference sequence).

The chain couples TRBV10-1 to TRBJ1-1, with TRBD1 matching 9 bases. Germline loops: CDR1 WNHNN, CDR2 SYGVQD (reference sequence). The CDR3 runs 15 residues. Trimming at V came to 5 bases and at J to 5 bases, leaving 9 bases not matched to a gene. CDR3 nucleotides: TGCGCCAGCAGTCACACCGGGACAGGGAAGACTGAAGCTTTCTTT. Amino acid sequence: CASSHTGTGKTEAFF.

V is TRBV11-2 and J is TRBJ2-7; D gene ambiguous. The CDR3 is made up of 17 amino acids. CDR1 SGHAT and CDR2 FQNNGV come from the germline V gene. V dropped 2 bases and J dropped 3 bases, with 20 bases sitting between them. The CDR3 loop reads CASSLLPRGQISYEQYF. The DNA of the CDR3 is TGTGCCAGCAGCTTATTACCCCGCGGCCAGATAAGCTACGAGCAGTACTTC.

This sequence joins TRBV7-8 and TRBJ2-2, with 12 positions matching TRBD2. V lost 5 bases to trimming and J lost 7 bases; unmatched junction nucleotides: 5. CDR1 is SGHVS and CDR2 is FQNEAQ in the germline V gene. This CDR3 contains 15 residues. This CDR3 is CASSLLAGGIGELFF. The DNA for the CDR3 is TGTGCCAGCAGCCTACTAGCGGGGGGAATCGGGGAGCTGTTTTTT.

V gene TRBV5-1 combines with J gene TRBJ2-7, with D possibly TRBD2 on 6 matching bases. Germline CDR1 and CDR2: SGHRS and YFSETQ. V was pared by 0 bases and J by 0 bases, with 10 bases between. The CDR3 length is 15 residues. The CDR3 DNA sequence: TGCGCCAGCAGCTTGGCGGCGGGGTCCTCCTACGAGCAGTACTTC. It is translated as CASSLAAGSSYEQYF.

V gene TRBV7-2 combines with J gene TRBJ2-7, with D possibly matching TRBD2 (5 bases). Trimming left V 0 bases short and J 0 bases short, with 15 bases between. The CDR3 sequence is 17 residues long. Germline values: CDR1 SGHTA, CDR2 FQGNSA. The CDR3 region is CASSLAGGPPSSYEQYF. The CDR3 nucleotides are TGTGCCAGCAGCTTAGCTGGCGGGCCCCCGAGCTCCTACGAGCAGTACTTC.

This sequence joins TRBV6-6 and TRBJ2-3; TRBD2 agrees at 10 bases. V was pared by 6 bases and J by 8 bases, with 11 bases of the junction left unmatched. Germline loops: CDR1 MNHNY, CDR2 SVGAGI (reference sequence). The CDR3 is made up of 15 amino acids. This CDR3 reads CASRPGLATLSTQYF. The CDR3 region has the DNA TGTGCCAGCAGACCGGGACTAGCGACTCTGAGTACGCAGTATTTT.

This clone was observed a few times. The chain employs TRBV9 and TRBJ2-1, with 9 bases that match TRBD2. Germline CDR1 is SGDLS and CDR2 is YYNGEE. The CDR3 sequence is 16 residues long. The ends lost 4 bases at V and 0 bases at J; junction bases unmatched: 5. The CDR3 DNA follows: TGTGCCAGCAGCCCCCAAGCGGGGGGCTCCTACAATGAGCAGTTCTTC. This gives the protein CASSPQAGGSYNEQFF.

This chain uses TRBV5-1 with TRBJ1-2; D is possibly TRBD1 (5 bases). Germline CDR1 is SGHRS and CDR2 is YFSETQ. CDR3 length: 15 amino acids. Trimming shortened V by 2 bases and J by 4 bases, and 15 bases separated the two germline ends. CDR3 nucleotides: TGCGCCAGCAGCTTATTACGGGGGACGCCCTATGGCTACACCTTC. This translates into CASSLLRGTPYGYTF.

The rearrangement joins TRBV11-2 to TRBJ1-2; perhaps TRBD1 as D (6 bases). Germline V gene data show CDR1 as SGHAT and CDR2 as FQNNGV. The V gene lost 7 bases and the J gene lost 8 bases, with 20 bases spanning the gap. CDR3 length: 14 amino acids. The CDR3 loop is CASTTVRGTLGYTF. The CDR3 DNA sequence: TGTGCCAGCACTACAGTAAGGGGGACGCTGGGCTACACCTTC.

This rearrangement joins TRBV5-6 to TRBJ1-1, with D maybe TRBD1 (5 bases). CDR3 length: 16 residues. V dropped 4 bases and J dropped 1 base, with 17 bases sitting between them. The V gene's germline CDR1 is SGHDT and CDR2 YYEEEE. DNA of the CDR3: TGTGCCAGCAGCCTTGATTTCGGACACGAGAACACTGAAGCTTTCTTT. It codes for CASSLDFGHENTEAFF.

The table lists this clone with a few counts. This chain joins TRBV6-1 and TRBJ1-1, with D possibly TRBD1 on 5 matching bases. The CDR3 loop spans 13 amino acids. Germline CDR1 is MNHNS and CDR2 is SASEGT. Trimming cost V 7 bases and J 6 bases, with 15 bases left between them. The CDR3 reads CASKRGSSAEAFF. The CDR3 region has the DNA TGTGCCAGCAAGCGGGGGTCATCTGCTGAAGCTTTCTTT.

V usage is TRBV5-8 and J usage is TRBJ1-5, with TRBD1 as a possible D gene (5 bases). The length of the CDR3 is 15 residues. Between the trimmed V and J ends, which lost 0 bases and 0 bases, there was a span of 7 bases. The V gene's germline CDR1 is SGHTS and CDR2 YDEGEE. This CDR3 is CASSLGQYSNQPQHF. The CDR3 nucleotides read TGTGCCAGCAGCTTGGGACAGTATAGCAATCAGCCCCAGCATTTT.

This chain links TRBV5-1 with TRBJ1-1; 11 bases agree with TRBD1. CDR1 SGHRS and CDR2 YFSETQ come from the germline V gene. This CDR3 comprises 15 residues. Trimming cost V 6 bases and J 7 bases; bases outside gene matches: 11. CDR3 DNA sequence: TGCGCCAGCACCCATTCCGGGACAGGGGGTGATGAAGCTTTCTTT. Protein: CASTHSGTGGDEAFF.

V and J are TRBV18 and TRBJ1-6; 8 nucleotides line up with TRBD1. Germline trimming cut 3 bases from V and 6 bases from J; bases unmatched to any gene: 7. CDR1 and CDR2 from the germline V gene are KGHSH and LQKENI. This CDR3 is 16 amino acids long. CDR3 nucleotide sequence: TGTGCCAGCTCACCCCCACAGGGGGTAGGTAATTCACCCCTCCACTTT. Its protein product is CASSPPQGVGNSPLHF.

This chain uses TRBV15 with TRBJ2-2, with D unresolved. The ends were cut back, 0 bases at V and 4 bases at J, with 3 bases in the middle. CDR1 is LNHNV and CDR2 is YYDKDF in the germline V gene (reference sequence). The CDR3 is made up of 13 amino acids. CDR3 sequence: CATSRDSTGELFF. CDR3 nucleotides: TGTGCCACCAGCAGAGACAGCACCGGGGAGCTGTTTTTT. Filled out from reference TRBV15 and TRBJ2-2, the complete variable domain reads DAMVIQNPRYQVTQFGKPVTLSCSQTLNHNVMYWYQQKSSQAPKLLFHYYDKDFNNEADTPDNFQSRRPNTSFCFLDIRSPGLGDTAMYLCATSRDSTGELFFGEGSRLTVL.

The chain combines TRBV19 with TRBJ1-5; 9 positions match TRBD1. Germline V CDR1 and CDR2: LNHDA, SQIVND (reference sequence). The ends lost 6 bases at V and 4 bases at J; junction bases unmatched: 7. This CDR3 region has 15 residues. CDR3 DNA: TGTGCCAGTAGGACAGGGACAGGGCGAAATCAGCCCCAGCATTTT. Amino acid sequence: CASRTGTGRNQPQHF.

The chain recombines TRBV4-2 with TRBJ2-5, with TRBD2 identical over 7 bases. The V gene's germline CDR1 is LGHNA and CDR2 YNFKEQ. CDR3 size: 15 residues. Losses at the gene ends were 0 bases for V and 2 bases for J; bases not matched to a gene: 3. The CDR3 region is CASSQERAGQETQYF. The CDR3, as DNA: TGTGCCAGCAGCCAAGAACGAGCGGGACAAGAGACCCAGTACTTC.

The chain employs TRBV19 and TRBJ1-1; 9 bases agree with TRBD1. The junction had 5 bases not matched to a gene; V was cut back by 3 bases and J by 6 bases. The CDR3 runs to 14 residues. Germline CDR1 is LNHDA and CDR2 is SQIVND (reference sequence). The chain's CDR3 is CASSMLDRGPEAFF. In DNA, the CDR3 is TGTGCCAGTAGTATGCTGGACAGGGGCCCTGAAGCTTTCTTT.

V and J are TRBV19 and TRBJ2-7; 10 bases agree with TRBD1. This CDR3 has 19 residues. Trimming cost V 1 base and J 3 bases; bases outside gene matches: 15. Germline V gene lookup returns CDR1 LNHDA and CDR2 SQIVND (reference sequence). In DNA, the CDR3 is TGTGCCAGTAGTATAGCCTTCGGGAGACTCCGGGACAGGGGCTACGAGCAGTACTTC. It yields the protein CASSIAFGRLRDRGYEQYF.

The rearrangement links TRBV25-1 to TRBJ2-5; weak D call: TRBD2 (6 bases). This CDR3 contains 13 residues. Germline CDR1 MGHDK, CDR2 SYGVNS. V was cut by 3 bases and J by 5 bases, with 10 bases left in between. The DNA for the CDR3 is TGTGCCAGCAGTGACAGCGGGTCGGAGACCCAGTACTTC. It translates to CASSDSGSETQYF.

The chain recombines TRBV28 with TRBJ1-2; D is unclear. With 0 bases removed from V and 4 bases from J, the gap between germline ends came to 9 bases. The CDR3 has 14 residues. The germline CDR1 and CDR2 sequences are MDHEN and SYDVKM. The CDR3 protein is CASSLWREAYGYTF. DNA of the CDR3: TGTGCCAGCAGTTTATGGAGGGAAGCCTATGGCTACACCTTC.

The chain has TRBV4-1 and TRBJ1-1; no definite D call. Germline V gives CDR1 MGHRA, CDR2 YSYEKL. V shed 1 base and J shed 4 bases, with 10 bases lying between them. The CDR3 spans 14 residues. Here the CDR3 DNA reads TGCGCCAGCAGCCAAGCCCTCGTGGCCACTGAAGCTTTCTTT. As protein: CASSQALVATEAFF.

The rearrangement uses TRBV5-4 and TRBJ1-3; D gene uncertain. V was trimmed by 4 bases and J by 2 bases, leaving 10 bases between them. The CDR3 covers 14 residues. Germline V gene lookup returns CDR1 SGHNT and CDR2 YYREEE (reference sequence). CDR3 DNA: TGTGCCAGCAGCCCCTCGAAGCCTGGAAACACCATATATTTT. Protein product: CASSPSKPGNTIYF. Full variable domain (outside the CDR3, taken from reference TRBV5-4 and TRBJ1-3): ETGVTQSPTHLIKTRGQQVTLRCSSQSGHNTVSWYQQALGQGPQFIFQYYREEENGRGNFPPRFSGLQFPNYSSELNVNALELDDSALYLCASSPSKPGNTIYFGEGSWLTVV.

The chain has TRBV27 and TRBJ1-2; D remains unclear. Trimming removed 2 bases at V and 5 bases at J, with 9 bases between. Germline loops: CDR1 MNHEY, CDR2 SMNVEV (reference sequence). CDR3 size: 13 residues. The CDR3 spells CASSLGRLYGYTF. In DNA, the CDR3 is TGTGCCAGCAGTTTAGGCAGACTATATGGCTACACCTTC.

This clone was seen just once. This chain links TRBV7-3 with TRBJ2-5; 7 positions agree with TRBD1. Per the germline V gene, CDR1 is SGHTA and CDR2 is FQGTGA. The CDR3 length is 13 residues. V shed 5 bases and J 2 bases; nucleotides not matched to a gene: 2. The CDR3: CASSPRGQETQYF. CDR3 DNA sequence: TGTGCCAGCAGCCCCAGGGGGCAAGAGACCCAGTACTTC.

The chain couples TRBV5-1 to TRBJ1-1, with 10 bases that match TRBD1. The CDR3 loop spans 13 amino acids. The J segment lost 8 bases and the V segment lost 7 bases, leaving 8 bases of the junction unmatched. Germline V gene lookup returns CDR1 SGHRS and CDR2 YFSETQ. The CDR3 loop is CASRTGTGVEAFF. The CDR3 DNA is TGCGCCAGCCGAACCGGGACAGGGGTAGAAGCTTTCTTT. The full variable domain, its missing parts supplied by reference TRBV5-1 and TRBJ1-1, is KAGVTQTPRYLIKTRGQQVTLSCSPISGHRSVSWYQQTPGQGLQFLFEYFSETQRNKGNFPGRFSGRQFSNSRSEMNVSTLELGDSALYLCASRTGTGVEAFFGQGTRLTVV.